The following is a T cell receptor (beta chain) sequence with its context. Its specificity is not known. The read gets to within 3 residues of the CDR3 end, and the germline J gene fills in the rest. Germline V CDR1 and CDR2: MNHEY, SVGEGT. The length of the CDR3 is 14 residues. The sample comes from a study of T cells in women clearing cervical HPV infection. Whole-study context: Control women cleared a single incident HPV16 infection within 12 months.

Study-wide points: TRBV6-7 abundance was lower in cases than controls (0.11% versus 0.16%). Repertoire richness, not evenness, was significantly elevated in CIN3+ cases versus controls.

TCRdb keeps only in-frame clones here, not all; method: immunoSEQ multiplex PCR. The repertoire table contains some 39,000 clones. V and J are TRBV6-2 or TRBV6-3 and TRBJ2-3; the match to TRBD1 covers 8 bases. The origin of this receptor is a woman aged 18 to 75 with a cervical HPV16 infection that either progressed to CIN3+ or cleared (not recorded which). Sequencing was carried out using blood buffy coat. The CDR3 spells CASRGTGPPGTQYF. The DNA read from the CDR3 is TGTGCCAGCAGAGGGACAGGCCCGCCGGGGACG.